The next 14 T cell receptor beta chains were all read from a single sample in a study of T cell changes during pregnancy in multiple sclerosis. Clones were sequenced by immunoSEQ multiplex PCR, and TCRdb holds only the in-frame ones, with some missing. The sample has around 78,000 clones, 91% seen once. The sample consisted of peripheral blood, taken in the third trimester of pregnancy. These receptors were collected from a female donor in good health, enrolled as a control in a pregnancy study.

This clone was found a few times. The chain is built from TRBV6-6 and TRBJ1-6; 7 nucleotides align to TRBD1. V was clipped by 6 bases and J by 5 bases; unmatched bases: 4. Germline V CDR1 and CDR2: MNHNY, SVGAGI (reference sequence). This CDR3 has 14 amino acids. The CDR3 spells CASREGQNNSPLHF. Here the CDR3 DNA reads TGTGCCAGCAGGGAGGGACAGAATAATTCACCCCTCCACTTT.

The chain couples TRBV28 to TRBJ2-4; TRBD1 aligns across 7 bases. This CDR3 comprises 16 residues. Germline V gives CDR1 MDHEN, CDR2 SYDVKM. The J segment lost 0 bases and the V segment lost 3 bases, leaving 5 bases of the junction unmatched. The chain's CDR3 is CASSFERGQAKNIQYF. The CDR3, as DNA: TGTGCCAGCAGTTTTGAAAGGGGGCAAGCCAAAAACATTCAGTACTTC.

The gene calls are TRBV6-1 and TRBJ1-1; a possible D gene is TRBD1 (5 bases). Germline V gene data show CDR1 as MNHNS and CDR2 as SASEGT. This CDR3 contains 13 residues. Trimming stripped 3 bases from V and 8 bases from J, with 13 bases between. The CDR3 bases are TGTGCCAGCAGTGATAACCAGGGCACAGAAGCTTTCTTT. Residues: CASSDNQGTEAFF.

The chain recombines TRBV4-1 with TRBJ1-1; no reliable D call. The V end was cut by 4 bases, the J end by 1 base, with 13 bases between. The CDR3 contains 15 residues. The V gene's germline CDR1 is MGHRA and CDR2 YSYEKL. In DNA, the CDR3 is TGCGCCAGCAGCCCCTGGCGGGGAACGAACACTGAAGCTTTCTTT. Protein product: CASSPWRGTNTEAFF.

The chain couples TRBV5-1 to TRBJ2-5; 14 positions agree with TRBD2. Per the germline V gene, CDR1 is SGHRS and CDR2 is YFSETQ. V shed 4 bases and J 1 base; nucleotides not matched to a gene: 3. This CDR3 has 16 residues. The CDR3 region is CASSQGTSGGQETQYF. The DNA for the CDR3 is TGCGCCAGCAGCCAAGGGACTAGCGGGGGCCAAGAGACCCAGTACTTC.

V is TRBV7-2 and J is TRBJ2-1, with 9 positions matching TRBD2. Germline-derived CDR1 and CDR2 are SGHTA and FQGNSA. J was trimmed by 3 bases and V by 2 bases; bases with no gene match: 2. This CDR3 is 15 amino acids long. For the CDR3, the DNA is TGTGCCAGCAGCTTATCTAGCGGGATCTACAATGAGCAGTTCTTC. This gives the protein CASSLSSGIYNEQFF.

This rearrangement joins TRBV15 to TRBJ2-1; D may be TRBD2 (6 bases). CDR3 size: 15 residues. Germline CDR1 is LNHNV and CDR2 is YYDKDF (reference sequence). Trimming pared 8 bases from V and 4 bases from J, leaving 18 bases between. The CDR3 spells CATSGRAGRYNEQFF. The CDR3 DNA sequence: TGTGCCACCTCTGGTAGGGCGGGGCGATACAATGAGCAGTTCTTC.

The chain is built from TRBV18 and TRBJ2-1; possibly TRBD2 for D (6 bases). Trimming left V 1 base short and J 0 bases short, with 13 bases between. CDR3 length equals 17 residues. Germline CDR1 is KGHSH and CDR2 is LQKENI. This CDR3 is CASSPRFAGSSYNEQFF. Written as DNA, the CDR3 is TGTGCCAGCTCACCACGGTTCGCGGGATCCTCCTACAATGAGCAGTTCTTC. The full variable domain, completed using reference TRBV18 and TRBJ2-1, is NAGVMQNPRHLVRRRGQEARLRCSPMKGHSHVYWYRQLPEEGLKFMVYLQKENIIDESGMPKERFSAEFPKEGPSILRIQQVVRGDSAAYFCASSPRFAGSSYNEQFFGPGTRLTVL.

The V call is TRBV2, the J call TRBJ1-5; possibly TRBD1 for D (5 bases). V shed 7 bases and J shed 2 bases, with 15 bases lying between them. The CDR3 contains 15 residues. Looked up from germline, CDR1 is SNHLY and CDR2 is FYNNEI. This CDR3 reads CASTGQGMGNQPQHF. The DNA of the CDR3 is TGTGCCAGCACCGGACAAGGAATGGGCAATCAGCCCCAGCATTTT. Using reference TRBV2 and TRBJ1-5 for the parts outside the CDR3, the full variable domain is EPEVTQTPSHQVTQMGQEVILRCVPISNHLYFYWYRQILGQKVEFLVSFYNNEISEKSEIFDDQFSVERPDGSNFTLKIRSTKLEDSAMYFCASTGQGMGNQPQHFGDGTRLSIL.

The CDR3 region has the DNA TGTGCCAGCAGTGGGGACAGCTCGTTCTATGGCTACACCTTC. Its translation is CASSGDSSFYGYTF. V is TRBV7-9 and J is TRBJ1-2, with TRBD1 matching over 7 bases. The germline gives CDR1 SEHNR, CDR2 FQNEAQ (reference sequence). This CDR3 is 14 amino acids long. V lost 6 bases, J lost 4 bases, and 8 bases stayed unmatched.

The CDR3 here is CASSGQGQTQYF. As DNA, the CDR3 is TGTGCCAGCAGCGGACAGGGGCAGACCCAGTACTTC. J is TRBJ2-5 and V is TRBV6-1; 9 nucleotides match TRBD1. This CDR3 is built from 12 residues. CDR1 and CDR2 from the germline V gene are MNHNS and SASEGT. V was clipped by 6 bases and J by 6 bases; unmatched bases: 2.

Here the CDR3 reads CASRPKQGTLETQYF. DNA of the CDR3: TGCGCCAGCAGACCCAAACAGGGGACGTTGGAGACCCAGTACTTC. V is TRBV5-1 and J is TRBJ2-5; 7 bases line up with TRBD1. Germline CDR1 reads SGHRS; CDR2 reads YFSETQ. With V trimmed by 5 bases and J by 5 bases, 12 bases remained unmatched. This CDR3 comprises 15 residues. Supplemented by reference TRBV5-1 and TRBJ2-5, the full variable domain reads KAGVTQTPRYLIKTRGQQVTLSCSPISGHRSVSWYQQTPGQGLQFLFEYFSETQRNKGNFPGRFSGRQFSNSRSEMNVSTLELGDSALYLCASRPKQGTLETQYFGPGTRLLVL.

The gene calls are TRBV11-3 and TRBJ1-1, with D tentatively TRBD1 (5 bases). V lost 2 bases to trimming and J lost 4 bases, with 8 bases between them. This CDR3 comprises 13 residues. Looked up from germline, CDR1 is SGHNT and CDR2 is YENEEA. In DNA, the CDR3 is TGTGCCAGCAGCTTACTCAGGGCCACTGAAGCTTTCTTT. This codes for CASSLLRATEAFF.

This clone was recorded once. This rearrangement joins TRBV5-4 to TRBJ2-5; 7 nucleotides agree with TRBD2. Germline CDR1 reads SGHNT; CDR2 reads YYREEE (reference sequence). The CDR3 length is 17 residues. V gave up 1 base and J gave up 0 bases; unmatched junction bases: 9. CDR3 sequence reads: CASSLTRLAGNQETQYF. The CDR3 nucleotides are TGTGCCAGCAGCTTGACACGACTAGCTGGGAACCAAGAGACCCAGTACTTC.